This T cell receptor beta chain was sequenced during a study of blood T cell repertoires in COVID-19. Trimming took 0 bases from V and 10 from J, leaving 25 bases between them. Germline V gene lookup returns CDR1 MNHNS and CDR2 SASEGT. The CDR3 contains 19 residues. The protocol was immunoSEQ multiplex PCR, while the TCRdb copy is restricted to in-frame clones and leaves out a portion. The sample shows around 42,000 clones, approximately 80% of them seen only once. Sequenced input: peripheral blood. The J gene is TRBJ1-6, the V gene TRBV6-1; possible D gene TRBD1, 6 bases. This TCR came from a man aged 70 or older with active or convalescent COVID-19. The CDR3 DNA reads TGTGCCAGCAGTGAAGCGTTGAAGACAGGACCTCGTGCCACGTCACCCCTCCACTTT. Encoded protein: CASSEALKTGPRATSPLHF.